This record concerns one T cell receptor beta chain sequence. J lost 3 bases, V lost 7 bases, and 16 bases had no gene match. The CDR3 contains 17 residues. Looked up from germline, CDR1 is MNHEY and CDR2 is SMNVEV (reference sequence). A second about 6 to 12 cycle PCR used barcoded and J-beta primers. Template switching added a 12-random-nucleotide identifier to every cDNA molecule. MiXCR was run by TCRdb on the 5' RACE reads, yielding one entry per CDR3 protein. There are about 2 million distinct CDR3 sequences in the sample; 40% to 55% occur only once, and 2.1% lies in the top ten. The sample originates from a study of blood T cells in healthy people across ages.

The source of this sequence is a middle-aged woman in good health. This chain uses TRBV27 with TRBJ2-3; TRBD2 aligns across 7 bases. Sequenced material: blood. CDR3 DNA: TGTGCCAGCAAGAACCGAGGGCCAGCGGGGATTACAGATACGCAGTATTTT. The encoded protein is CASKNRGPAGITDTQYF.